This passage covers 32 T cell receptor beta chains from one sample sequenced in a study of response to subunit inactivated influenza vaccine. TCRdb itself ran the RT-PCR reads through MiXCR, one entry per CDR3 protein. The table has under 850,000 distinct CDR3 sequences, 18% seen once; the top ten hold roughly 10%. Source: PBMCs from blood, taken 5 to 6 days after vaccination. These receptors were obtained from a man aged 45-65 years who received an inactivated influenza vaccine.

This clonotype was observed a few times. Mismatch with germline at one junction end may stem from a read error. The chain has TRBV5-1 and TRBJ2-5; 10 nucleotides line up with TRBD2. The CDR3 runs to 13 residues. Germline CDR1 reads SGHRS; CDR2 reads YFSETQ. The CDR3 spells CASSSDQGTSEDF. CDR3 coding DNA: TGCGCCAGCAGCTCTGATCAAGGGACTAGCGAGGACTTC. Filled out from reference TRBV5-1 and TRBJ2-5, the complete variable domain reads KAGVTQTPRYLIKTRGQQVTLSCSPISGHRSVSWYQQTPGQGLQFLFEYFSETQRNKGNFPGRFSGRQFSNSRSEMNVSTLELGDSALYLCASSSDQGTSEDFGPGTRLLVL.

The rearrangement uses TRBV6-1 and TRBJ1-1, with D unclear. V was trimmed by 7 bases and J by 1 base, leaving 10 bases between them. The CDR3 loop spans 13 amino acids. Germline values: CDR1 MNHNS, CDR2 SASEGT. In DNA form, the CDR3 reads TGTGCCAGCACCGCGCAAGAGAACACTGAAGCTTTCTTT. It yields the protein CASTAQENTEAFF.

A few counts support this clonotype. The V gene is TRBV24-1, the J gene TRBJ2-1, with TRBD2 as a possible D gene (6 bases). The V and J ends lost 5 bases and 8 bases respectively, with 9 bases between them. CDR1 and CDR2 from the germline V gene are KGHDR and SFDVKD. The length of the CDR3 is 12 residues. CDR3 residues: CATSVGGDEQFF. Here the CDR3 DNA reads TGTGCCACCAGTGTCGGAGGGGATGAGCAGTTCTTC.

The chain employs TRBV7-9 and TRBJ2-5, with D hard to call. Germline assignment: CDR1 SEHNR and CDR2 FQNEAQ (reference sequence). This CDR3 comprises 15 residues. Trimming shortened V by 0 bases and J by 2 bases, and 10 bases separated the two germline ends. The CDR3 DNA sequence: TGTGCCAGCAGCTTAGCTCCCTCACAACAAGAGACCCAGTACTTC. Residues: CASSLAPSQQETQYF.

This chain connects TRBV15 to TRBJ2-1; D unclear. Germline CDR1 reads LNHNV; CDR2 reads YYDKDF (reference sequence). Trimming removed 5 bases from V and 1 base from J, with 6 bases in between. This CDR3 contains 13 residues. The CDR3 sequence is CATSLASYNEQFF. The CDR3 bases are TGTGCCACCAGCCTTGCATCCTACAATGAGCAGTTCTTC.

The V call is TRBV2, the J call TRBJ2-5, with D uncertain. Germline CDR1 reads SNHLY; CDR2 reads FYNNEI. V was trimmed by 4 bases and J by 5 bases, leaving 14 bases between them. The CDR3 totals 14 residues. In DNA form, the CDR3 reads TGTGCCAGCAGTGTTGCTCCACCTTGGGAGACCCAGTACTTC. This encodes CASSVAPPWETQYF.

The chain is built from TRBV5-1 and TRBJ1-6, with 7 bases identical to TRBD1. The junction had 7 bases not matched to a gene; V was cut back by 0 bases and J by 7 bases. The CDR3 runs 16 residues. Looked up from germline, CDR1 is SGHRS and CDR2 is YFSETQ. In nucleotides, the CDR3 is TGCGCCAGCAGCTTGGACCGTGGGGACAGAAATTCACCCCTCCACTTT. Residues: CASSLDRGDRNSPLHF.

The chain joins TRBV9 to TRBJ2-5, with D possibly TRBD1 on 6 matching bases. CDR1 SGDLS and CDR2 YYNGEE come from the germline V gene. V was trimmed by 5 bases and J by 5 bases, leaving 16 bases between them. The CDR3 has 14 amino acids. The CDR3, as DNA: TGTGCCAGCAGTGTACAGGGATTTGGGGAGACCCAGTACTTC. This encodes CASSVQGFGETQYF.

Ten or more counts support this clonotype. The chain uses TRBV20-1 and TRBJ2-1, with 10 bases aligning to TRBD2. Germline-derived CDR1 and CDR2 are DFQATT and SNEGSKA (reference sequence). J was trimmed by 0 bases and V by 5 bases; bases with no gene match: 10. This CDR3 is built from 17 residues. The CDR3 region has the DNA TGCAGTGCTCCCTCCCAGCGGGGGGGCCTCTCCTACAATGAGCAGTTCTTC. Residues: CSAPSQRGGLSYNEQFF.

The chain recombines TRBV3-1 with TRBJ2-1, with 8 bases lining up with TRBD2. The CDR3 totals 15 residues. Looked up from germline, CDR1 is LGHDT and CDR2 is YNNKEL (reference sequence). V lost 4 bases and J lost 8; bases outside the gene matches: 10. CDR3 loop: CASSPSKREIYEQFF. The CDR3 coding sequence is TGTGCCAGCAGCCCCAGCAAGCGGGAGATCTATGAGCAGTTCTTC.

A few counts support this clonotype. The J gene is TRBJ2-1, the V gene TRBV7-2, with no clear D. Germline loops: CDR1 SGHTA, CDR2 FQGNSA. The CDR3 runs 14 residues. The V end was cut by 5 bases, the J end by 9 bases, with 17 bases between. The DNA for the CDR3 is TGTGCCAGCAGCGTCCGGCCTACACCTGGTGAGCAGTTCTTC. Translated, it gives CASSVRPTPGEQFF.

This chain joins TRBV5-1 and TRBJ2-5; 7 bases agree with TRBD1. The junction had 4 bases not matched to a gene; V was cut back by 4 bases and J by 1 base. Germline CDR1 reads SGHRS; CDR2 reads YFSETQ. The CDR3 is 14 residues long. The CDR3 is CASSKGTAQETQYF. The CDR3 region has the DNA TGCGCCAGCAGCAAAGGGACAGCCCAAGAGACCCAGTACTTC.

J is TRBJ2-1 and V is TRBV11-3; TRBD1 matches at 8 bases. Germline V gene data show CDR1 as SGHNT and CDR2 as YENEEA. This CDR3 has 15 residues. V was pared by 5 bases and J by 8 bases, with 11 bases of the junction left unmatched. CDR3 protein: CASSPDRGRGYEQFF. The CDR3 coding sequence is TGTGCCAGCAGCCCTGACAGGGGACGAGGTTATGAGCAGTTCTTC.

The sample holds a few counts of this clonotype. The chain couples TRBV30 to TRBJ2-5; TRBD2 is a possible D gene (5 bases). The CDR3 extends over 14 amino acids. Germline CDR1 and CDR2: GTSNPN and SVGIG (reference sequence). V lost 0 bases and J 3 bases, leaving 11 bases between the germline ends. The DNA for the CDR3 is TGTGCCTGGAGTGTACTGAACGGGAAAGAGACCCAGTACTTC. It is translated as CAWSVLNGKETQYF.

The chain links TRBV15 to TRBJ1-1; D is ambiguous. This CDR3 has 16 residues. Between the trimmed V and J ends, which lost 2 bases and 0 bases, there was a span of 13 bases. Germline assignment: CDR1 LNHNV and CDR2 YYDKDF (reference sequence). Here the CDR3 reads CATSRLGDRMNTEAFF. In DNA form, the CDR3 reads TGTGCCACCAGCAGATTGGGAGACCGGATGAACACTGAAGCTTTCTTT.

This clonotype has a handful of counts. This chain uses TRBV19 with TRBJ2-5; D gene unclear. The germline V gene encodes CDR1 LNHDA and CDR2 SQIVND (reference sequence). With 3 bases removed from V and 0 bases from J, the gap between germline ends came to 8 bases. CDR3 size: 14 residues. In DNA form, the CDR3 reads TGTGCCAGTAGTATCGGACCGAACCAAGAGACCCAGTACTTC. Its protein product is CASSIGPNQETQYF.

This clonotype has a handful of counts. CDR3 DNA: TGTGCCAGCAGCGTAGGGACTAGCGGTCATTACACCGGGGAGCTGTTTTTT. It codes for CASSVGTSGHYTGELFF. J is TRBJ2-2 and V is TRBV9, with 10 bases aligning to TRBD2. This CDR3 contains 17 residues. J was trimmed by 3 bases and V by 0 bases; bases with no gene match: 5. Germline V CDR1 and CDR2: SGDLS, YYNGEE.

This chain links TRBV4-3 with TRBJ2-1; D possibly corresponds to TRBD2 (7 bases). V was pared by 1 base and J by 4 bases, with 17 bases between. Germline values: CDR1 LGHNA, CDR2 YSLEER. This CDR3 comprises 17 residues. Written as DNA, the CDR3 is TGCGCCAGCAGCCAAGTGGGGGCGGGAGCTGAGTACAATGAGCAGTTCTTC. Translation: CASSQVGAGAEYNEQFF.

A few counts support this clonotype. J is TRBJ2-7 and V is TRBV12-3 or TRBV12-4, with 8 bases aligning to TRBD1. V was pared by 6 bases and J by 4 bases, with 8 bases of the junction left unmatched. The CDR3 loop spans 14 amino acids. The CDR3 protein is CASSSDRGWYEQYF. CDR3 bases: TGTGCCAGCAGCTCAGACAGGGGATGGTACGAGCAGTACTTC.

V is TRBV5-1 and J is TRBJ2-7; D gene ambiguous. Germline lookup yields CDR1 SGHRS and CDR2 YFSETQ. The ends were cut back, 5 bases at V and 4 bases at J, with 13 bases in the middle. The CDR3 contains 13 residues. CDR3 in amino acids: CASSPDARYEQYF. Written as DNA, the CDR3 is TGCGCCAGCAGTCCTGATGCGAGGTACGAGCAGTACTTC.

The rearrangement uses TRBV5-1 and TRBJ2-3, with a possible D match to TRBD2 (7 bases). Trimming stripped 4 bases from V and 6 bases from J, with 15 bases between. This CDR3 has 14 amino acids. From germline, CDR1 is SGHRS and CDR2 YFSETQ. The DNA of the CDR3 is TGCGCCAGCAGCGCGGGGGCGGGGAGGGATACGCAGTATTTT. Its protein is CASSAGAGRDTQYF. The whole variable domain, filled in from reference TRBV5-1 and TRBJ2-3, reads KAGVTQTPRYLIKTRGQQVTLSCSPISGHRSVSWYQQTPGQGLQFLFEYFSETQRNKGNFPGRFSGRQFSNSRSEMNVSTLELGDSALYLCASSAGAGRDTQYFGPGTRLTVL.

The J gene is TRBJ2-7, the V gene TRBV7-2, with 7 bases matching TRBD1. Germline V gene sequence: CDR1 SGHTA, CDR2 FQGNSA. The CDR3 extends over 16 amino acids. V gave up 1 base and J gave up 2 bases; unmatched junction bases: 8. CDR3 sequence (DNA): TGTGCCAGCAGCTTAGGATCCCAGACAGGGCCCTACGAGCAGTACTTC. This codes for CASSLGSQTGPYEQYF.

The V gene is TRBV7-2, the J gene TRBJ2-5; 8 bases are shared with TRBD2. CDR3 length: 17 amino acids. V lost 2 bases to trimming and J lost 5 bases; unmatched junction nucleotides: 13. Germline V lookup: CDR1 SGHTA, CDR2 FQGNSA. Here the CDR3 DNA reads TGTGCCAGCAGCTTAAGGCCGGGACTAGGGATAGGGGAGACCCAGTACTTC. Amino acid sequence: CASSLRPGLGIGETQYF.

V and J are TRBV5-4 and TRBJ1-1; the D gene is possibly TRBD1 (6 bases). The V gene's germline CDR1 is SGHNT and CDR2 YYREEE (reference sequence). This CDR3 spans 15 amino acids. V lost 4 bases to trimming and J lost 0 bases, with 13 bases between them. Here the CDR3 DNA reads TGTGCCAGCAGCGAGGGGGGTTACATGAACACTGAAGCTTTCTTT. It is translated as CASSEGGYMNTEAFF. The entire variable domain, with the rest obtained from reference TRBV5-4 and TRBJ1-1, is as follows: ETGVTQSPTHLIKTRGQQVTLRCSSQSGHNTVSWYQQALGQGPQFIFQYYREEENGRGNFPPRFSGLQFPNYSSELNVNALELDDSALYLCASSEGGYMNTEAFFGQGTRLTVV.

This clonotype was observed a few times. The chain couples TRBV12-3 or TRBV12-4 to TRBJ1-3; no definite D call. The CDR3 runs to 16 residues. With 5 bases removed from V and 4 bases from J, the gap between germline ends came to 18 bases. CDR3 amino acids: CASSAVLGWGGNTIYF. The CDR3 coding sequence is TGTGCCAGCAGTGCCGTCTTAGGGTGGGGAGGAAACACCATATATTTT.

The sample holds a few counts of this clonotype. This chain links TRBV18 with TRBJ2-3; D gene uncertain. Trimming stripped 2 bases from V and 2 bases from J, with 11 bases between. CDR1 is KGHSH and CDR2 is LQKENI in the germline V gene. The CDR3 length is 15 residues. CDR3 in DNA: TGTGCCAGCTCACCAGATTCCATCCACACAGATACGCAGTATTTT. Amino acids: CASSPDSIHTDTQYF.

J is TRBJ2-3 and V is TRBV7-9; 8 nucleotides match TRBD1. The CDR3 length is 17 residues. CDR1 and CDR2 (germline): SEHNR, FQNEAQ (reference sequence). Trimming removed 2 bases from V and 0 bases from J; junction bases left unmatched: 7. CDR3 region: CASSLPTGGPSTDTQYF. The CDR3 nucleotides are TGTGCCAGCAGCTTACCAACAGGGGGACCTAGCACAGATACGCAGTATTTT.

This clonotype was seen at least ten times. The V and J genes are TRBV5-1 and TRBJ1-3; D unresolved. The CDR3 contains 13 residues. Trimming took off 4 bases at V and 0 bases at J, with 5 bases between the two ends. Germline assignment: CDR1 SGHRS and CDR2 YFSETQ. CDR3 region: CASSQNSGNTIYF. The CDR3 DNA follows: TGCGCCAGCAGCCAGAACTCTGGAAACACCATATATTTT.

V and J are TRBV5-4 and TRBJ2-1; TRBD2 matches 11 bases. The CDR3 is made up of 15 amino acids. Germline loops: CDR1 SGHNT, CDR2 YYREEE (reference sequence). The J segment lost 7 bases and the V segment lost 4 bases, leaving 7 bases of the junction unmatched. CDR3 in DNA: TGTGCCAGCAGCCGAGGGACTAGCGGCCTAAATGAGCAGTTCTTC. Protein product: CASSRGTSGLNEQFF.

Concerning this clonotype: The junction differs from germline at one of its ends, possibly a read error. The chain combines TRBV7-2 with TRBJ2-1; TRBD1 aligns across 9 bases. Germline CDR1 reads SGHTA; CDR2 reads FQGNSA. This CDR3 comprises 14 residues. The CDR3 loop reads CASSGTGGYDEQFF. CDR3 bases: TGTGCCAGCAGCGGCACAGGGGGCTACGATGAGCAGTTCTTC. The whole variable domain, remainder taken from reference TRBV7-2 and TRBJ2-1, is GAGVSQSPSNKVTEKGKDVELRCDPISGHTALYWYRQSLGQGLEFLIYFQGNSAPDKSGLPSDRFSAERTGGSVSTLTIQRTQQEDSAVYLCASSGTGGYDEQFFGPGTRLTVL.

This clonotype has a handful of counts. The chain couples TRBV28 to TRBJ2-7; TRBD2 agrees at 12 bases. V shed 6 bases, J shed 6 bases, and the junction held 18 bases outside the gene matches. The CDR3 has 18 residues. From germline, CDR1 is MDHEN and CDR2 SYDVKM. The CDR3 loop reads CASSLPTGTSGLRGEQYF. The CDR3 nucleotides are TGTGCCAGCAGCCTCCCCACCGGGACTAGCGGGCTACGTGGCGAGCAGTACTTC. The full variable domain, its missing parts supplied by reference TRBV28 and TRBJ2-7, is DVKVTQSSRYLVKRTGEKVFLECVQDMDHENMFWYRQDPGLGLRLIYFSYDVKMKEKGDIPEGYSVSREKKERFSLILESASTNQTSMYLCASSLPTGTSGLRGEQYFGPGTRLTVT.

The chain is built from TRBV9 and TRBJ2-1; D perhaps matches TRBD1 (5 bases). CDR1 and CDR2 (germline): SGDLS, YYNGEE. The CDR3 covers 15 residues. The V and J ends lost 3 bases and 7 bases respectively, with 17 bases between them. The CDR3 coding sequence is TGTGCCAGCAGCGCAACAAGAGAACAGGCTAATGAGCAGTTCTTC. It is translated as CASSATREQANEQFF. The variable domain in full, completed from reference TRBV9 and TRBJ2-1, reads DSGVTQTPKHLITATGQRVTLRCSPRSGDLSVYWYQQSLDQGLQFLIQYYNGEERAKGNILERFSAQQFPDLHSELNLSSLELGDSALYFCASSATREQANEQFFGPGTRLTVL.